This T cell receptor beta chain was profiled in a study of OX40 agonist ivuxolimab in advanced cancers. Study-level information: Head and neck, renal cell, melanoma or hepatocellular carcinoma were the cancers that dose-escalation patients had. Under the entry rules, prior anti-PD-1, anti-PD-L1 or anti-CTLA-4 therapy was allowed, and 40% had some.

Sequenced by immunoSEQ multiplex PCR; TCRdb stores in-frame clones only, minus some. The data show some 100,000 clones, with around 80% seen just once and 5.5% held by the top ten. The CDR3 is 16 residues long. The junction had 8 bases not matched to a gene; V was cut back by 3 bases and J by 7 bases. CDR1 is SGHTA, CDR2 FQGNSA, per germline. Here the sequenced sample was CD4+ or CD8+ T cells sorted from blood, taken in a trial of the OX40 agonist ivuxolimab. The source of this sequence is an adult with an advanced solid tumor such as melanoma, head and neck, liver or kidney cancer. V and J are TRBV7-2 and TRBJ2-1; TRBD2 agrees at 11 bases. CDR3 in amino acids: CASSLDSGRARNEQFF. In DNA, the CDR3 is TGTGCCAGCAGCTTGGATAGCGGGAGGGCCCGGAATGAGCAGTTCTTC.